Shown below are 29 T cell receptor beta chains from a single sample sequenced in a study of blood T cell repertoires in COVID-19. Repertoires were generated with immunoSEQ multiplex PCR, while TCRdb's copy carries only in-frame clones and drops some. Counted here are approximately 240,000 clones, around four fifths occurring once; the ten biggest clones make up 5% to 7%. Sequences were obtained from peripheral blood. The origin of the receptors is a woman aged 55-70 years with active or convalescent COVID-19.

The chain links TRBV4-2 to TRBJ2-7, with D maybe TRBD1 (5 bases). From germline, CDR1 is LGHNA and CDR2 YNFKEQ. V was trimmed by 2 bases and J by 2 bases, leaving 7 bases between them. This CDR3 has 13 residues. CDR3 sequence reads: CASSQTGTYEQYF. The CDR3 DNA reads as TGTGCCAGCAGCCAAACAGGAACCTACGAGCAGTACTTC.

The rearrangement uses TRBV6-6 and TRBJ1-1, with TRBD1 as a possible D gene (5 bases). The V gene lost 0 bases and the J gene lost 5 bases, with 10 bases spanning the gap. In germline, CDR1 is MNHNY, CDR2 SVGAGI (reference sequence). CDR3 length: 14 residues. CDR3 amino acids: CASSYSDSGTEAFF. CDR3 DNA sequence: TGTGCCAGCAGTTACTCCGACAGCGGGACTGAAGCTTTCTTT.

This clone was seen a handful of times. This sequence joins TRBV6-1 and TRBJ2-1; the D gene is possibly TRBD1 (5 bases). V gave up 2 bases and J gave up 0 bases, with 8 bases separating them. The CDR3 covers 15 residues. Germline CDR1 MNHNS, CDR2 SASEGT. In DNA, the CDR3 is TGTGCCAGCAGTGAATTAGGGGCCTCCTACAATGAGCAGTTCTTC. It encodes CASSELGASYNEQFF.

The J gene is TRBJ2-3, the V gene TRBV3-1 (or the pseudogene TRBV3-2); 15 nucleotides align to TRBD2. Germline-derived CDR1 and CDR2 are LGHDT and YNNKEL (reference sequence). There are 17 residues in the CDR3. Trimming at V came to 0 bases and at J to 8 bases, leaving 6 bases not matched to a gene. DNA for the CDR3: TGTGCCAGCAGCCAAGATCTGGGACTAGCGGGGGGTGGTACGCAGTATTTT. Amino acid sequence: CASSQDLGLAGGGTQYF.

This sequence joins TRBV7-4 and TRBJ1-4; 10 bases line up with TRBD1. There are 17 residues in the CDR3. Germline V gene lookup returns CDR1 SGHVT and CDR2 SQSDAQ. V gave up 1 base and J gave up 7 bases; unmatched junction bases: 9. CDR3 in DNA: TGTGCCAGCAGCTTAGTTCGGACAGGGGGAGGAAGTGAAAAACTGTTTTTT. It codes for CASSLVRTGGGSEKLFF.

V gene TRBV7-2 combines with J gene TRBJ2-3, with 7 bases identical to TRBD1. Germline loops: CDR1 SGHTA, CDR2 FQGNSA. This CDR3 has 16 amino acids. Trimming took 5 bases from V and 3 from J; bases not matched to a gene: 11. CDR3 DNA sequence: TGTGCCAGCAGCCTAACGACAGGGATGGTAACAGATACGCAGTATTTT. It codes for CASSLTTGMVTDTQYF.

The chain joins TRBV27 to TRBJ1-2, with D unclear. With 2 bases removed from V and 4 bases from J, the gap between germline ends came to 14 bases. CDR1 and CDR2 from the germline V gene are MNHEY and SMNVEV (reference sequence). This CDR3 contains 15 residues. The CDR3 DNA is TGTGCCAGCAGTTTAGCTCCAGACAAGACCTATGGCTACACCTTC. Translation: CASSLAPDKTYGYTF.

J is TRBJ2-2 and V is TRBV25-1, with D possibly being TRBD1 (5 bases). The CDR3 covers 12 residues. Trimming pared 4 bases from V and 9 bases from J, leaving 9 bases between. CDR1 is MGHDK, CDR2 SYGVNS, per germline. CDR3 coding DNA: TGTGCCAGCAGTGGCAGGGTCCGGGAGCTGTTTTTT. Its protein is CASSGRVRELFF.

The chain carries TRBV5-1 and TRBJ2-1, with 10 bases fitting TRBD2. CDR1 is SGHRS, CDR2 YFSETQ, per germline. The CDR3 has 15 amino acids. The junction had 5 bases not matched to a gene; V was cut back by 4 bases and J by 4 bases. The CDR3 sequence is CASSTSSGGYNEQFF. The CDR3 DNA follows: TGCGCCAGCAGCACATCTAGCGGGGGTTACAATGAGCAGTTCTTC.

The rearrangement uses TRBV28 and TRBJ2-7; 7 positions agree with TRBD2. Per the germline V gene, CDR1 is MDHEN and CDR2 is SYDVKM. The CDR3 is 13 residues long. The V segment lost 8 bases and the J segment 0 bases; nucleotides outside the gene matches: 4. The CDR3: CASASGGSYEQYF. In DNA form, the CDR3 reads TGTGCCAGCGCTTCGGGGGGCTCCTACGAGCAGTACTTC.

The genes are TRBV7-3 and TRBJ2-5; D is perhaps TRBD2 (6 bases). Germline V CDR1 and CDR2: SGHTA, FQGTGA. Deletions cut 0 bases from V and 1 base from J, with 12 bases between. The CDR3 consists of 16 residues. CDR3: CASSLTEGLGQETQYF. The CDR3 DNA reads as TGTGCCAGCAGCTTAACTGAGGGACTCGGCCAAGAGACCCAGTACTTC.

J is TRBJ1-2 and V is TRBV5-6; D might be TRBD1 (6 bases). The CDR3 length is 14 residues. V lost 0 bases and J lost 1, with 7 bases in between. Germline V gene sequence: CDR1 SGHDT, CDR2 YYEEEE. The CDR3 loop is CASSLGDINYGYTF. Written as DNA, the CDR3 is TGTGCCAGCAGCTTGGGGGACATTAACTATGGCTACACCTTC.

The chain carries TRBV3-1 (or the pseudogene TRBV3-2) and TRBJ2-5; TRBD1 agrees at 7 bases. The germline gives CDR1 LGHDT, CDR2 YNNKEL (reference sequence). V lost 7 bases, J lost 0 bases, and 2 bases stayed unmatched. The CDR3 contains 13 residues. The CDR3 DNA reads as TGTGCCAGCAACACAGGGGACCAAGAGACCCAGTACTTC. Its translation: CASNTGDQETQYF.

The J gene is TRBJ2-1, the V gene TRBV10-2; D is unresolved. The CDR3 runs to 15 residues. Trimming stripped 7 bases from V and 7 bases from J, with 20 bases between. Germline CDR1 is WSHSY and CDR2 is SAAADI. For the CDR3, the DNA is TGCGCCAGCATCGAGGCCAACCCGAGTTTTAATGAGCAGTTCTTC. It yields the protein CASIEANPSFNEQFF.

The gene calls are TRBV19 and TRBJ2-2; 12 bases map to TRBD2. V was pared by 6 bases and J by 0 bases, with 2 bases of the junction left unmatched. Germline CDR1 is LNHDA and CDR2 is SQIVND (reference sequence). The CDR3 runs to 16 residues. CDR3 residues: CASRRLAGANTGELFF. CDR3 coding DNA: TGTGCCAGTAGGCGACTAGCGGGGGCGAACACCGGGGAGCTGTTTTTT.

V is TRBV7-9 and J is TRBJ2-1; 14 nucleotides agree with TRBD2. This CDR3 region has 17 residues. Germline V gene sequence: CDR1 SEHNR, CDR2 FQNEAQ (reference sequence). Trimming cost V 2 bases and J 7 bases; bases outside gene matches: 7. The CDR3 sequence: CASSLPRLAGGLNEQFF. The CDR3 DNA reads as TGTGCCAGCAGCTTACCCCGACTAGCGGGAGGGCTTAATGAGCAGTTCTTC.

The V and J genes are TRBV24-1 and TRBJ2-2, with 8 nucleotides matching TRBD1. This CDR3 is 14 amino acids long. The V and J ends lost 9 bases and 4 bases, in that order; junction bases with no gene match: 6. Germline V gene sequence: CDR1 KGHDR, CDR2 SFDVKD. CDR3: CATGGQGGTGELFF. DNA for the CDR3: TGTGCCACCGGTGGACAGGGAGGCACCGGGGAGCTGTTTTTT.

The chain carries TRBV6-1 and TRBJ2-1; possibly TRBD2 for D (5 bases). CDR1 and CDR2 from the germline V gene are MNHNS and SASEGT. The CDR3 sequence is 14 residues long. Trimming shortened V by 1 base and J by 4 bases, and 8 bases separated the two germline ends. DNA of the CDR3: TGTGCCAGCAGTGAAGGGGCGGGTTACAATGAGCAGTTCTTC. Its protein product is CASSEGAGYNEQFF.

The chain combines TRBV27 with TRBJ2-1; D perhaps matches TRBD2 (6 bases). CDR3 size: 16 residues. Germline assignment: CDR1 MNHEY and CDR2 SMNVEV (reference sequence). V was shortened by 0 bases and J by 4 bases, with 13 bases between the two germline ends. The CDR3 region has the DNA TGTGCCAGCAGTTTATCCGGGACTCCTCTTTACAATGAGCAGTTCTTC. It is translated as CASSLSGTPLYNEQFF.

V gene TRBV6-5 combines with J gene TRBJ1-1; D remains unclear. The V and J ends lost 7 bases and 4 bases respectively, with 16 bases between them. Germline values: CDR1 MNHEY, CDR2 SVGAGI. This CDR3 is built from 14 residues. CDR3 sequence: CASTPAGGGTEAFF. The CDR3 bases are TGTGCCAGCACCCCCGCGGGAGGAGGCACTGAAGCTTTCTTT.

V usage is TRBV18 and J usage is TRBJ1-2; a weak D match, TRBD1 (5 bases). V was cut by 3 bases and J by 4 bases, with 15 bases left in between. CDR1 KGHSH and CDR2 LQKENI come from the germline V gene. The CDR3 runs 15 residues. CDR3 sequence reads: CASSPRGENGYGYTF. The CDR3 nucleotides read TGTGCCAGCTCACCTCGGGGGGAGAATGGCTATGGCTACACCTTC.

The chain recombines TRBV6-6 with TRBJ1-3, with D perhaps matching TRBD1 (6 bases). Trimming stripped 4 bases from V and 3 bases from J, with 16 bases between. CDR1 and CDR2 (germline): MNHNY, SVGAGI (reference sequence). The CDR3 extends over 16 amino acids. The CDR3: CASSSRDTADGNTIYF. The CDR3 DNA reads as TGTGCCAGCAGTTCCCGGGACACGGCGGATGGAAACACCATATATTTT.

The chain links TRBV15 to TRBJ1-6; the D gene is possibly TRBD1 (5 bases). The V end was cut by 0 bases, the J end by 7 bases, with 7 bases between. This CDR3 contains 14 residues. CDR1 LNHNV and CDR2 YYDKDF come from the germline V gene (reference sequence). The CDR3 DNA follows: TGTGCCACCAGCAGAGATAAGGGGAATTCACCCCTCCACTTT. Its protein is CATSRDKGNSPLHF.

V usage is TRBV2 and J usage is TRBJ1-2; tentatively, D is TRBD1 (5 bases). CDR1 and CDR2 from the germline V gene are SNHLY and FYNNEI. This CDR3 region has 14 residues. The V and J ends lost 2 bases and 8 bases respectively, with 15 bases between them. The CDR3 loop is CASSEKGQPGGYTF. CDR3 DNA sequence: TGTGCCAGCAGTGAAAAGGGGCAACCAGGAGGCTACACCTTC.

In nucleotides, the CDR3 is TGTGCCAGCTCACGTCTAGCGGGGGGCTCATCCTACAATGAGCAGTTCTTC. Translating it yields CASSRLAGGSSYNEQFF. The rearrangement links TRBV18 to TRBJ2-1, with 11 bases fitting TRBD2. Germline CDR1 and CDR2: KGHSH and LQKENI. The junction had 6 bases not matched to a gene; V was cut back by 4 bases and J by 1 base. The CDR3 is 17 amino acids.

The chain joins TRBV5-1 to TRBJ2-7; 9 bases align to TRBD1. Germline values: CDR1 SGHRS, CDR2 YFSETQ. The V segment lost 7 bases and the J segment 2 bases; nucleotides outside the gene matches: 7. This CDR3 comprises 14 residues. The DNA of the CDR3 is TGCGCCAGCGGGGGAGGGACAGGGACCTACGAGCAGTACTTC. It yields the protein CASGGGTGTYEQYF.

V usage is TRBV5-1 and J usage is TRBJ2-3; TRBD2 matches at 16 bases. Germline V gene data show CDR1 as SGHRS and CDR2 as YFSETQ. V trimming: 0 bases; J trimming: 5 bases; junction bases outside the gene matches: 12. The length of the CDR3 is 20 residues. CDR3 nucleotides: TGCGCCAGCAGCTTGGTTGGGACGGGACTAGCGGGGGGGCCAGGAGATACGCAGTATTTT. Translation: CASSLVGTGLAGGPGDTQYF.

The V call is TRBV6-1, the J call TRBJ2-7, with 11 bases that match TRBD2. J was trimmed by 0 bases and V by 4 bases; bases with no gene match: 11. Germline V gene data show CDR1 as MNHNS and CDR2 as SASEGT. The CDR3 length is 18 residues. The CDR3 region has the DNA TGTGCCAGCAGTGGCTCCTGGACTAGCGGGCCTATCTCCTACGAGCAGTACTTC. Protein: CASSGSWTSGPISYEQYF.

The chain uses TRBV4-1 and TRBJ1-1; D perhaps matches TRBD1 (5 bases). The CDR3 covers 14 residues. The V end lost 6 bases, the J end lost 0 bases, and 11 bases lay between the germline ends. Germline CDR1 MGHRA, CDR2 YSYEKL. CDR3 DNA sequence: TGCGCCAGCAGGCCGACAGCCATGAACACTGAAGCTTTCTTT. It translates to CASRPTAMNTEAFF.